In this sample, the clone carrying this TCR beta chain turned up many times. The antigen remains undetermined. A follow-up of 18 months without ophthalmopathy meant that hyperthyroidism was stable. Certain patients, namely those with other autoimmune diseases, uncontrolled infections, pregnancy or lactation, were excluded. This entry belongs to a study of Graves' ophthalmopathy and Graves' hyperthyroidism. Overall study context: Peripheral blood was gathered at first diagnosis, ahead of any treatment whatsoever. The study's findings and limits: Most thyroid-expanded clonotypes exceeding 0.001 frequency were also found in blood.

CDR3 regions of TCR beta were amplified from RNA transcripts. HTBI primers were used in a first-round RT-PCR, which preceded a second-round multiplex PCR. TCRdb analysed the multiplex PCR reads with MiXCR anew, one entry per CDR3 protein. The repertoire holds hundreds of thousands of distinct CDR3 sequences, with under 25% as singletons. V dropped 3 bases and J dropped 2 bases, with 14 bases sitting between them. From germline, CDR1 is MNHNS and CDR2 SASEGT. The length of the CDR3 is 15 residues. This sequence originates from a woman between 18 and 30 years old with stable Graves' hyperthyroidism. Material: peripheral blood. The chain couples TRBV6-1 to TRBJ2-7; perhaps TRBD2 as D (6 bases). The CDR3 nucleotides read TGTGCCAGCAGTGATGGAGGGCGGGCACCCTACGAGCAGTACTTC. As protein: CASSDGGRAPYEQYF.